Following are 31 T cell receptor beta chains from one sample sequenced in a study of regulatory T cells in long-lasting Graves disease. Time point specified: newly diagnosed GD, antithyroid drugs for less than 3 months. RNA extracted from PBMCs served as the sequencing template. Relying on iRepertoire HTBI primers and Arm-PCR of CDR3 regions, the team built TCR beta libraries. MiXCR, run by TCRdb on the multiplex PCR reads, gives a single entry per CDR3 protein. The top ten hold roughly a fifth of the sample, which has around 250,000 distinct CDR3 sequences, approximately 20% seen once. Sequencing used peripheral blood mononuclear cells (PBMCs), obtained at new diagnosis, from a patient treated with antithyroid drugs. Every receptor here comes from a female donor with Graves disease.

The sample holds many counts of this clonotype. This chain connects TRBV12-3 or TRBV12-4 to TRBJ1-3; D gene unclear. Trimming took off 1 base at V and 0 bases at J, with 7 bases between the two ends. The CDR3 contains 15 residues. CDR3 amino acids: CASSLGGGSGNTIYF. The CDR3 DNA is TGTGCCAGCAGTTTAGGAGGCGGCTCTGGAAACACCATATATTTT.

Many counts were recorded for this clonotype. V is TRBV7-3 and J is TRBJ2-7; 8 bases align to TRBD2. The junction had 7 bases not matched to a gene; V was cut back by 1 base and J by 5 bases. The germline V gene has CDR1 SGHTA and CDR2 FQGTGA. The CDR3 runs 15 residues. CDR3 residues: CASSLSPAGVHEQYF. The CDR3 DNA is TGTGCCAGCAGCTTAAGCCCAGCGGGAGTCCACGAGCAGTACTTC.

This clonotype appeared many times. The chain has TRBV20-1 and TRBJ2-1, with D possibly TRBD2 on 6 matching bases. The CDR3 spans 15 residues. Germline V gives CDR1 DFQATT, CDR2 SNEGSKA (reference sequence). This chain's CDR3 is CRGERSQRGWRGQFF. The CDR3 DNA sequence: TGCAGGGGGGAGCGGTCACAACGAGGCTGGCGGGGGCAGTTCTTC.

This clonotype was seen at least ten times. The rearrangement joins TRBV10-3 to TRBJ1-6; tentatively, D is TRBD1 (5 bases). V lost 4 bases and J 10 bases, leaving 11 bases between the germline ends. Per germline, CDR1 ENHRY and CDR2 SYGVKD. The CDR3 is 13 amino acids. CDR3 protein: CAISVGESSPLHF. The CDR3 region has the DNA TGTGCCATCAGTGTGGGGGAGTCCTCACCCCTCCACTTT.

This clonotype was seen at least ten times. The genes are TRBV2 and TRBJ2-3; 7 nucleotides agree with TRBD2. The CDR3 runs 14 residues. In germline, CDR1 is SNHLY, CDR2 FYNNEI. V lost 5 bases, J lost 1 base, and 3 bases stayed unmatched. The DNA for the CDR3 is TGTGCCAGCAGTAGTAGCGGGCGCACAGATACGCAGTATTTT. It translates to CASSSSGRTDTQYF.

This clonotype occurred many times. The chain is built from TRBV19 and TRBJ1-1; no reliable D call. CDR1 LNHDA and CDR2 SQIVND come from the germline V gene (reference sequence). Trimming pared 1 base from V and 1 base from J, leaving 10 bases between. The CDR3 contains 15 residues. CDR3 region: CASSIVAGRNTEAFF. The CDR3 nucleotides read TGTGCCAGTAGTATAGTTGCGGGGAGGAACACTGAAGCTTTCTTT. Full variable domain (outside the CDR3, taken from reference TRBV19 and TRBJ1-1): DGGITQSPKYLFRKEGQNVTLSCEQNLNHDAMYWYRQDPGQGLRLIYYSQIVNDFQKGDIAEGYSVSREKKESFPLTVTSAQKNPTAFYLCASSIVAGRNTEAFFGQGTRLTVV.

The sample holds many counts of this clonotype. CDR3 sequence reads: CATSRGVQGETQYF. The DNA of the CDR3 is TGTGCCACCAGCAGAGGAGTACAGGGAGAGACCCAGTACTTC. The rearrangement uses TRBV15 and TRBJ2-5, with D possibly being TRBD1 (6 bases). Looked up from germline, CDR1 is LNHNV and CDR2 is YYDKDF (reference sequence). Trimming cost V 1 base and J 4 bases, with 10 bases left between them. The CDR3 totals 14 residues.

CDR3 nucleotide sequence: TGCAGCGTTGATGTAGTTGGGCCTCCCCCGGGGACCCAGTACTTC. It specifies CSVDVVGPPPGTQYF. V is TRBV29-1 and J is TRBJ2-5; no firm D call. Trimming stripped 3 bases from V and 7 bases from J, with 21 bases between. From germline, CDR1 is SQVTM and CDR2 ANQGSEA. The CDR3 has 15 residues.

This clonotype was seen more than once but under ten times. The genes are TRBV27 and TRBJ2-6; TRBD1 or TRBD2 may be the D gene (5 bases each). Trimming pared 6 bases from V and 3 bases from J, leaving 18 bases between. Germline values: CDR1 MNHEY, CDR2 SMNVEV (reference sequence). This CDR3 has 17 residues. CDR3 nucleotide sequence: TGTGCCAGCAGATTCACGGGACGGTTATATGGGGCCAACGTCCTGACTTTC. Translating it yields CASRFTGRLYGANVLTF.

Many counts were recorded for this clonotype. The gene calls are TRBV27 and TRBJ2-7, with a tentative D call TRBD1 (6 bases). Per the germline V gene, CDR1 is MNHEY and CDR2 is SMNVEV (reference sequence). The CDR3 runs 13 residues. V was trimmed by 2 bases and J by 6 bases, leaving 11 bases between them. For the CDR3, the DNA is TGTGCCAGCAGTTTACACAGGGTCGCCGAGCAGTACTTC. Its translation is CASSLHRVAEQYF.

This clonotype has a handful of counts. The chain is built from TRBV11-3 and TRBJ1-3, with unresolved D. CDR1 is SGHNT and CDR2 is YENEEA in the germline V gene. This CDR3 comprises 14 residues. Deletions cut 4 bases from V and 4 bases from J, with 11 bases between. CDR3 coding DNA: TGTGCCAGCAGCTCTTGGGGTCAGGGAAACACCATATATTTT. Protein product: CASSSWGQGNTIYF. The full variable domain, rest sourced from reference TRBV11-3 and TRBJ1-3, is EAGVVQSPRYKIIEKKQPVAFWCNPISGHNTLYWYLQNLGQGPELLIRYENEEAVDDSQLPKDRFSAERLKGVDSTLKIQPAELGDSAVYLCASSSWGQGNTIYFGEGSWLTVV.

This clonotype has a count of ten or more. The chain links TRBV7-6 to TRBJ2-1; maybe TRBD2 (6 bases). The CDR3 sequence is 16 residues long. Germline lookup yields CDR1 SGHVS and CDR2 FNYEAQ. Trimming cost V 0 bases and J 5 bases, with 14 bases left between them. Here the CDR3 reads CASSLASPRGDNEQFF. CDR3 DNA: TGTGCCAGCAGCTTAGCGTCACCGCGGGGAGACAATGAGCAGTTCTTC.

This clonotype showed up just a few times. The J gene is TRBJ2-7, the V gene TRBV19; D is tentatively TRBD1 or TRBD2 (5 bases each). V shed 2 bases and J shed 2 bases, with 16 bases lying between them. Germline CDR1 is LNHDA and CDR2 is SQIVND (reference sequence). There are 16 residues in the CDR3. The CDR3 loop is CASSITVGALAYEQYF. The CDR3 DNA follows: TGTGCCAGTAGTATAACCGTCGGGGCCTTAGCCTACGAGCAGTACTTC.

There are many counts of this clonotype. The V call is TRBV5-1, the J call TRBJ1-2; D not certain. This CDR3 has 14 amino acids. Looked up from germline, CDR1 is SGHRS and CDR2 is YFSETQ. V was pared by 0 bases and J by 9 bases, with 15 bases between. Here the CDR3 reads CASSLDLGDRSYTF. The CDR3 DNA reads as TGCGCCAGCAGCTTGGACCTCGGGGATCGGAGCTACACCTTC.

In its sample, this clonotype was seen a few times. A far larger clone lies a single base away; this is likely a read error. The chain employs TRBV2 and TRBJ2-2; 8 bases line up with TRBD2. V lost 7 bases to trimming and J lost 4 bases; unmatched junction nucleotides: 5. This CDR3 contains 14 residues. Germline CDR1 reads SNHLY; CDR2 reads FYNNEI. The CDR3, as DNA: TGTGCCAGCAACCCGGGGGGGCGCACCGGGGAGCTGTTTTTT. It encodes CASNPGGRTGELFF.

This clonotype came up many times. The J gene is TRBJ2-1, the V gene TRBV12-3 or TRBV12-4; 9 nucleotides agree with TRBD1. Trimming took 7 bases from V and 9 from J; bases not matched to a gene: 13. This CDR3 spans 15 amino acids. CDR3 nucleotide sequence: TGTGCCAGCACCTTTAACCCAATGACAGGGGGTGAGCAGTTCTTC. This codes for CASTFNPMTGGEQFF.

The chain joins TRBV5-1 to TRBJ2-5; TRBD1 aligns across 10 bases. The V and J ends lost 1 base and 3 bases, in that order; junction bases with no gene match: 3. This CDR3 is built from 15 residues. The V gene's germline CDR1 is SGHRS and CDR2 YFSETQ. The CDR3 DNA follows: TGCGCCAGCAGCTTGTTGGGGACAGGGGAAGAGACCCAGTACTTC. As protein: CASSLLGTGEETQYF.

This clonotype has ten or more counts. The genes are TRBV6-5 and TRBJ1-4; D is uncertain. V gave up 4 bases and J gave up 0 bases, with 15 bases separating them. This CDR3 is built from 17 residues. CDR1 is MNHEY and CDR2 is SVGAGI in the germline V gene. CDR3 amino acids: CASSSQVRTATNEKLFF. The CDR3 DNA follows: TGTGCCAGCAGTTCTCAGGTCCGTACGGCAACTAATGAAAAACTGTTTTTT.

Points on this clonotype: Since a much larger clone is just one base distant, this may be a read error. This chain uses TRBV6-1 with TRBJ1-4; TRBD1 matches at 9 bases. V was clipped by 6 bases and J by 3 bases; unmatched bases: 2. The CDR3 consists of 14 residues. Germline values: CDR1 MNHNS, CDR2 SASEGT. The CDR3, as DNA: TGTGCCAGCAGACGACAGGGGGCTAATGAAAAACTGTTTTTT. Translating gives CASRRQGANEKLFF.

This clonotype was seen at least ten times. The chain is built from TRBV18 and TRBJ1-1; D possibly corresponds to TRBD1 (5 bases). V lost 8 bases, J lost 1 base, and 11 bases lay in between. CDR3 length equals 13 residues. Germline V gene sequence: CDR1 KGHSH, CDR2 LQKENI. The CDR3 bases are TGTGCCAGCCTGGGGGGGGGGAACACTGAAGCTTTCTTT. The encoded protein is CASLGGGNTEAFF.

This clonotype was recorded many times. V and J are TRBV29-1 and TRBJ1-4; no clear D gene. This CDR3 contains 12 residues. Between the trimmed V and J ends, which lost 4 bases and 7 bases, there was a span of 10 bases. Germline CDR1 is SQVTM and CDR2 is ANQGSEA. CDR3 loop: CSVVVDTEKLFF. The CDR3 region has the DNA TGCAGCGTTGTCGTCGACACTGAAAAACTGTTTTTT. The whole variable domain, remainder taken from reference TRBV29-1 and TRBJ1-4, is SAVISQKPSRDICQRGTSLTIQCQVDSQVTMMFWYRQQPGQSLTLIATANQGSEATYESGFVIDKFPISRPNLTFSTLTVSNMSPEDSSIYLCSVVVDTEKLFFGSGTQLSVL.

This clonotype has a count of ten or more. The chain employs TRBV20-1 and TRBJ2-7, with 11 bases matching TRBD1. Germline CDR1 is DFQATT and CDR2 is SNEGSKA (reference sequence). The CDR3 covers 16 residues. The V gene end was trimmed by 2 bases and the J gene end by 6 bases; junction bases not matched to a gene: 12. The CDR3 loop is CSARPEGQGDNREQYF. The CDR3 coding sequence is TGCAGTGCTAGACCTGAGGGACAGGGGGACAATCGCGAGCAGTACTTC.

V gene TRBV11-2 combines with J gene TRBJ1-1; tentatively, D is TRBD1 (6 bases). This CDR3 contains 15 residues. V lost 6 bases to trimming and J lost 4 bases, with 18 bases between them. Germline CDR1 and CDR2: SGHAT and FQNNGV. For the CDR3, the DNA is TGTGCCAGCAGGGCCGGTGGGGGGGCGGTCACTGAAGCTTTCTTT. Its translation: CASRAGGGAVTEAFF.

This clonotype was seen ten or more times. The chain couples TRBV28 to TRBJ2-5; D not certain. CDR1 is MDHEN and CDR2 is SYDVKM in the germline V gene. The V and J ends lost 8 bases and 5 bases respectively, with 12 bases between them. The CDR3 extends over 12 amino acids. The chain's CDR3 is CASSPTEETQYF. DNA of the CDR3: TGTGCCAGCTCCCCGACGGAGGAGACCCAGTACTTC.

This clonotype was found many times. The V call is TRBV24-1, the J call TRBJ2-3; D is ambiguous. V lost 1 base, J lost 5 bases, and 15 bases lay in between. This CDR3 spans 16 amino acids. Germline V CDR1 and CDR2: KGHDR, SFDVKD. The CDR3 DNA follows: TGTGCCACCAGTGATTTCAAGGACCCAAGTGGAGATACGCAGTATTTT. Amino acid sequence: CATSDFKDPSGDTQYF.

In this sample, this clonotype turned up many times. The V gene is TRBV11-3, the J gene TRBJ2-3, with unresolved D. The germline V gene encodes CDR1 SGHNT and CDR2 YENEEA. The V gene lost 5 bases and the J gene lost 5 bases, with 11 bases spanning the gap. The CDR3 length is 13 residues. The CDR3 bases are TGTGCCAGCAGCCCTCAGCCGGAAGATACGCAGTATTTT. Translating gives CASSPQPEDTQYF.

This clonotype has a count of ten or more. The chain uses TRBV3-1 and TRBJ1-2, with D unclear. With 1 base removed from V and 4 bases from J, the gap between germline ends came to 7 bases. This CDR3 comprises 13 residues. The V gene's germline CDR1 is LGHDT and CDR2 YNNKEL (reference sequence). Written as DNA, the CDR3 is TGTGCCAGCAGCCAAGGGCCCGCCTATGGCTACACCTTC. Its translation: CASSQGPAYGYTF.

This clonotype was recorded at least ten times. The chain joins TRBV11-2 to TRBJ2-6; D gene ambiguous. The CDR3 covers 15 residues. Per the germline V gene, CDR1 is SGHAT and CDR2 is FQNNGV. The V end lost 0 bases, the J end lost 2 bases, and 5 bases lay between the germline ends. CDR3 coding DNA: TGTGCCAGCAGCTTAGAAAGGACTGGGGCCAACGTCCTGACTTTC. Its translation: CASSLERTGANVLTF.

This clonotype came up many times. V usage is TRBV10-3 and J usage is TRBJ1-2; weak D call: TRBD1 (5 bases). CDR1 and CDR2 (germline): ENHRY, SYGVKD. The CDR3 loop spans 14 amino acids. V lost 6 bases and J 3 bases, leaving 14 bases between the germline ends. CDR3 in DNA: TGTGCCATCAGCGTACAACGGGGGGACTATGGCTACACCTTC. Translated, it gives CAISVQRGDYGYTF.

This clonotype was counted ten times or more. The chain has TRBV7-3 and TRBJ1-2; TRBD1 aligns across 7 bases. From germline, CDR1 is SGHTA and CDR2 FQGTGA. V shed 0 bases and J 5 bases; nucleotides not matched to a gene: 6. The CDR3 consists of 15 residues. As DNA, the CDR3 is TGTGCCAGCAGCTTAACTCACAGGGGATGGTATGGCTACACCTTC. This gives the protein CASSLTHRGWYGYTF. The whole variable domain, filled in from reference TRBV7-3 and TRBJ1-2, reads GAGVSQTPSNKVTEKGKYVELRCDPISGHTALYWYRQSLGQGPEFLIYFQGTGAADDSGLPNDRFFAVRPEGSVSTLKIQRTERGDSAVYLCASSLTHRGWYGYTFGSGTRLTVV.

This clonotype appeared many times. This rearrangement joins TRBV20-1 to TRBJ2-4; D is ambiguous. CDR3 length: 14 residues. The germline CDR1 and CDR2 sequences are DFQATT and SNEGSKA (reference sequence). Deletions cut 7 bases from V and 4 bases from J, with 17 bases between. The CDR3 bases are TGCAGTGTCAGGCGGCGAAACTCGAAAAACATTCAGTACTTC. Protein: CSVRRRNSKNIQYF.